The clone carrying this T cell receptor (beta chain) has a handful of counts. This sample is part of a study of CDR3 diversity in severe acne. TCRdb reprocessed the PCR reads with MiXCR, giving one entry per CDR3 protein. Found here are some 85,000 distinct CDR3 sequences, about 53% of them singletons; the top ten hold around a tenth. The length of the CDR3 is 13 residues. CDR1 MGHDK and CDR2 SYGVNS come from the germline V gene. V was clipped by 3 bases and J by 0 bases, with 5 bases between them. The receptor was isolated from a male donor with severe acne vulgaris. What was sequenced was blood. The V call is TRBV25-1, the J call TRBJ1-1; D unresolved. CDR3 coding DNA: TGTGCCAGCAGTGATAACTTGAACACTGAAGCTTTCTTT. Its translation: CASSDNLNTEAFF.